This note documents a single T cell receptor (beta chain) sequence. This clonotype occurred many times. The antigen this receptor binds is unknown. Base qualities are missing; no much larger clone stands one base away. The donors were around 39 Caucasian individuals from Russia, aged 6 to 90 years, who were systemically healthy. Around 10 milliliters of peripheral blood were collected from each donor into EDTA-treated Vacutainer tubes. PBMCs were isolated by Ficoll-Paque density-gradient centrifugation, with at least 6.5 million obtained per sample. Total RNA was extracted from PBMCs with Trizol reagent, with at least 6 micrograms obtained per sample. For every donor, an aliquot of PBMCs went through flow cytometry to measure the percentages of naive CD45RAhigh/CD27high T cells. The source of the sample is a study of blood T cells in healthy people across ages (dated by TCRdb to 2013 to 2016). With regard to the full study: In model experiments, template switching captured roughly one uniquely barcoded TCR beta cDNA molecule for every two T cells. The study measured age-related changes in TCR beta repertoire diversity using deep sequencing normalized with unique cDNA molecular identifiers. Four age groups were formed from the donors: young (average around 15 years), middle-aged (approximately 41), aged (62) and long-lived (82). Using the same blood draw, the study looked at two additional independent replicas of 1 million unique cDNA reads for two donors, one aged 18 to 29 and the other aged 80 or older. To avoid experimental bias, donors of different ages were spread randomly across the sequencing lanes. What the authors observed across the whole study: Estimates of total diversity from one million sequenced T cells were regarded as lower bounds and underestimates. Conclusive comparison of naive and antigen-experienced compartments was prevented by the profiling of bulk unsorted PBMCs. Compared with the aged group, the long-lived group had more naive CD4+ T cells, fewer expanded clones and increased TCR diversity, a pattern suggesting age selection. There was a strong correlation between observed TCR beta diversity and the percentage of naive T cells measured by flow cytometry. Because donor CMV infection status was unknown, age-related changes in expanded clonotypes were potentially confounded. Observed TCR beta diversity per million T cells fell roughly linearly with age, and a significant reduction was already apparent by age around 44.

The method was 5' RACE. The sequencer was an Illumina HiSeq 2500. A second PCR of about 6 to 11 cycles was run with a J-beta primer mix and a sample-barcoded 5' primer. Each TCR beta cDNA molecule received a unique molecular identifier from a template-switch 5' adaptor carrying 12 random nucleotides. At least 2.5 million CDR3-containing paired-end reads were obtained from each sample. The Mint cDNA synthesis kit, primed by a TRBC-specific oligonucleotide, was used to synthesize first-strand cDNA from all RNA. Following uracil-DNA glycosylase treatment, a first 18-cycle PCR with universal primers M1SS and BC2_uni_R was performed on all cDNA. In the authors' own workflow: Normalization of each sample was performed by random selection of 1 million high-quality reads, each carrying a distinct molecular identifier. Instead of being binned into consensus sequences, reads that shared molecular identifiers were thrown out. CDR3 identification, clonotype clustering and error correction used MiTCR with a Q25 quality threshold and the strictest error-elimination algorithm. A nonparametric unseen species model with Euler transformation was used to estimate lower-bound total TCR beta diversity. TCRdb reanalyzed the raw reads on its own, using fastp at Q25 for trimming and MiXCR for clone calling, and kept in-frame beta chains. Each record represents a unique CDR3 protein, reported with the most common genes and DNA among its rows. The V and J calls shown here were made by TCRdb, not taken from the authors' results. Here the sample has approximately 810,000 distinct CDR3 sequences; around 30% occur a single time. Of the sample, roughly 17% is held by the ten largest clones.

V is reduced by 3 bases and J by 3 bases, leaving a spacing of 11 bases between them. Reading the germline V gene (reference sequence) gives CDR1 LNHDA and CDR2 SQIVND. Counted from cysteine to phenylalanine, this CDR3 has 14 amino acids. Solely the CDR3 DNA is kept, with 42 bases framed from the first base. The sequence is built from TRBV19 and TRBJ2-5; no D gene is confidently identified. The clonotype originates from a woman aged 80 or over in good health. Sequencing was done on a sample of blood. The nucleotide sequence is given as TGTGCCAGTAGTATCCAGGATGGAAAAGAGACCCAGTACTTC. This translates into CASSIQDGKETQYF.